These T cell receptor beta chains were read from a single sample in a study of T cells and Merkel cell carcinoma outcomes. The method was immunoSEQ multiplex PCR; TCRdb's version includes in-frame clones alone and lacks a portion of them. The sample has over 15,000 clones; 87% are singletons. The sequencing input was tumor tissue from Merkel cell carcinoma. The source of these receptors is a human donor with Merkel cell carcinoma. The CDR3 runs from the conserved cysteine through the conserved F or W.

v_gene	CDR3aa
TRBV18	CASSPNRGRNQPQHF
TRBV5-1	CASSLAVNTEAFF
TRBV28	CASSLQGSSGNTIYF
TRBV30	CAWGPAFF
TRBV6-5	CASSLKTNSPLHF
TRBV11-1	CASSLGTGTREQYF
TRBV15	CATSLGDLILYEQYF
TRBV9	CASSPRGSARGPLHF
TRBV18	CASSIGGVYGYTF
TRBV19	CASFRQGEANYGYTF
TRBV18	CASSPHLAGERYNEQFF
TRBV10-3	CAITRDQNTGELFF
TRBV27	CASSFIRGDTEAFF
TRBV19	CASSIIGDTEAFF
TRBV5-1	CASSLGTAFYEQYF
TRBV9	CASSVAGGLGVGEQFF
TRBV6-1	CASSEASGAHQPQHF
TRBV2	CASILEPYEQYF
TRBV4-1	CASSQQEGLINSPLHF
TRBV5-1	CASSGGTGGEAFF
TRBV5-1	CASSLDGGTEAFF
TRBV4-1	CASSPQSTTTGELFF
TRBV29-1	CSGVAGLYNEQFF
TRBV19	CASSSGQGAAKNIQYF
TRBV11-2	CASSPVDEQFF
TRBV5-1	CASSTQPGTSYGYTF
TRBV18	CASSPTSGDLRFF
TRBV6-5	CASRLSGRAYNEQFF
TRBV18	CASSPPGRADTYEQYF
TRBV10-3	CAIRDPEGGYTF
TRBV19	CASSNPGQGGLGNQPQHF
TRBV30	CAWKGLGLADYEQYF
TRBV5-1	CASSLDSFSNQPQHF
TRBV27	CASSLSGTRSEQFF
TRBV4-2	CASSQGGGRTDTQYF
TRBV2	CASSPTLSNQPQHF
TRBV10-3	CAIGGGNIQYF
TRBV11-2	CASRPRGGATYEQYF
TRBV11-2	CASSSGRGYGYTF
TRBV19	CASSIRRANQPQHF
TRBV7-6	CASSFTSGNTGELFF
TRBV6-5	CASSRPGTESYEQYF
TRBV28	CASSLGAGGYDTQYF
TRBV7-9	CASSLSGDYYNEQFF
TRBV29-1	CSVSSSGNNEQFF